Presented here are 5 T cell receptor beta chains from one specimen sequenced in a study of blood T cells in healthy people across ages (dated by TCRdb to the mid-2010s). The library was produced with 5' RACE. Sequencing was carried out with an Illumina HiSeq 2500. The second PCR ran for roughly 7 to 11 cycles and used a J-beta primer mix along with a sample-barcoded 5' primer. TCRdb reworked the public reads: Q25 trimming with fastp, MiXCR clone assembly, productive beta chains retained. Each entry is one CDR3 protein sequence, shown with its most common DNA and genes. A total of 1.5 million to 2 million distinct CDR3 sequences appear in this sample, about 35% of them only once. The leading ten clones occupy approximately 11% of the sample. Sample: blood. The receptors derive from a woman in her twenties or thirties in good health.

This clonotype showed up just a few times. V is TRBV29-1 and J is TRBJ1-2; tentative D call: TRBD1 (6 bases). CDR1 and CDR2 from the germline V gene are SQVTM and ANQGSEA. The V and J ends lost 0 bases and 5 bases respectively, with 25 bases between them. The CDR3 extends over 18 amino acids. In DNA, the CDR3 is TGCAGCGTTGAAGATGAAAAGCCAGGGGAAGGTTTAGGGTATGGCTACACCTTC. Translated, it gives CSVEDEKPGEGLGYGYTF.

This chain connects TRBV28 to TRBJ1-5; D not resolved. The germline gives CDR1 MDHEN, CDR2 SYDVKM. The V end lost 2 bases, the J end lost 11 bases, and 10 bases lay between the germline ends. This CDR3 is 12 amino acids long. The CDR3: CASSLTKQAQHF. The CDR3 DNA follows: TGTGCCAGCAGTTTAACGAAACAAGCCCAGCATTTT.

The genes are TRBV7-6 and TRBJ1-4, with TRBD1 matching over 7 bases. The CDR3 sequence is 17 residues long. Germline V gene data show CDR1 as SGHVS and CDR2 as FNYEAQ. V gave up 3 bases and J gave up 4 bases; unmatched junction bases: 11. The CDR3 spells CASSFNTQTGYNEKLFF. The CDR3 DNA is TGTGCCAGCAGCTTCAATACCCAGACAGGGTATAATGAAAAACTGTTTTTT.

This clonotype has ten or more counts. The rearrangement joins TRBV20-1 to TRBJ2-7; the match to TRBD1 covers 10 bases. This CDR3 comprises 14 residues. CDR1 is DFQATT and CDR2 is SNEGSKA in the germline V gene (reference sequence). V lost 5 bases, J lost 3 bases, and 7 bases stayed unmatched. CDR3 sequence (DNA): TGCAGTGCTGGACAATGGACAGGGGGCTACGAGCAGTACTTC. Translated, it gives CSAGQWTGGYEQYF.

The chain joins TRBV27 to TRBJ2-1; 9 nucleotides line up with TRBD1. Unmatched junction bases numbered 4, after V lost 7 bases and J lost 6 bases. Germline CDR1 and CDR2: MNHEY and SMNVEV (reference sequence). The CDR3 sequence is 13 residues long. CDR3 residues: CASTGQGFNEQFF. The CDR3 DNA sequence: TGTGCCAGCACGGGACAGGGTTTCAATGAGCAGTTCTTC.